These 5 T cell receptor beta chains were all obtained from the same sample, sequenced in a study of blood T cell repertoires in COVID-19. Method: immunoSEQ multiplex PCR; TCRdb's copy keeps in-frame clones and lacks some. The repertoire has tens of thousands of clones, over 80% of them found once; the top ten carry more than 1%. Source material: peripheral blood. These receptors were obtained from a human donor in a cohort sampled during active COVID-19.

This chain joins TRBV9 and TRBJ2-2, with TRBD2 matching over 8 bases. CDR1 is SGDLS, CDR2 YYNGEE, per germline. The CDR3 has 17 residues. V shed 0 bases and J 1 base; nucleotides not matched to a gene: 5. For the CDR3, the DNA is TGTGCCAGCAGCGTAGCCCCGGGGGGGGAGAACACCGGGGAGCTGTTTTTT. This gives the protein CASSVAPGGENTGELFF.

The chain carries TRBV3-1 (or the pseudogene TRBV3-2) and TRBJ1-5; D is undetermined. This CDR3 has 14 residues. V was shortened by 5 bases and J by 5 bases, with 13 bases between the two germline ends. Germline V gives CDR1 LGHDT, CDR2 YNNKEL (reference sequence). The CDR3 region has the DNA TGTGCCAGCAGCGCTGGGAGTCCGGATCAGCCCCAGCATTTT. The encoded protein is CASSAGSPDQPQHF.

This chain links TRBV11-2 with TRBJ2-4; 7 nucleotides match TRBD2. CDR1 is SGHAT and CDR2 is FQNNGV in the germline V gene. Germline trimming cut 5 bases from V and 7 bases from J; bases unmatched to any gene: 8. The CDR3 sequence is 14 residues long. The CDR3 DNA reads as TGTGCCAGCAGCCCTGGGGGGAGGGGCAACATTCAGTACTTC. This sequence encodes CASSPGGRGNIQYF. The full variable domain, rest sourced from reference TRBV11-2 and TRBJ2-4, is EAGVAQSPRYKIIEKRQSVAFWCNPISGHATLYWYQQILGQGPKLLIQFQNNGVVDDSQLPKDRFSAERLKGVDSTLKIQPAKLEDSAVYLCASSPGGRGNIQYFGAGTRLSVL.

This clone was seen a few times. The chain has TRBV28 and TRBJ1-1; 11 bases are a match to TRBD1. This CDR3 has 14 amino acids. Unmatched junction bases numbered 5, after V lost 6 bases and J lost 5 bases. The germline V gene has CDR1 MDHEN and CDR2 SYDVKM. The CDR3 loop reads CASSIGTGGTEAFF. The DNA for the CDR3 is TGTGCCAGCAGCATTGGGACAGGGGGGACTGAAGCTTTCTTT. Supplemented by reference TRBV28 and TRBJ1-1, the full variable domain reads DVKVTQSSRYLVKRTGEKVFLECVQDMDHENMFWYRQDPGLGLRLIYFSYDVKMKEKGDIPEGYSVSREKKERFSLILESASTNQTSMYLCASSIGTGGTEAFFGQGTRLTVV.

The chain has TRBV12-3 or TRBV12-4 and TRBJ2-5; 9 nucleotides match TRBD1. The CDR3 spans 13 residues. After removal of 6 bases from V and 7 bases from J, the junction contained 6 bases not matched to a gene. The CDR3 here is CASSRDREGTQYF. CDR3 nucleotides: TGTGCCAGCAGCCGGGACAGGGAGGGGACCCAGTACTTC.